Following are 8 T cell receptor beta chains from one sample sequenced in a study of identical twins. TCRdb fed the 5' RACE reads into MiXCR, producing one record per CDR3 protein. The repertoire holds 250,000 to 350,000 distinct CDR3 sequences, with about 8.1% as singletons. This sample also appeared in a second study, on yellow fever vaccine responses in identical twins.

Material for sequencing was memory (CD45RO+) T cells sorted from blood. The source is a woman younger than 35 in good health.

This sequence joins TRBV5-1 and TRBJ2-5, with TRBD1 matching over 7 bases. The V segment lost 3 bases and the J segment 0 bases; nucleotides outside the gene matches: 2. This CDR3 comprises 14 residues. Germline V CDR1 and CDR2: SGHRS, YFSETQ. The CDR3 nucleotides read TGCGCCAGCAGCTCGGGACAGTACCAAGAGACCCAGTACTTC. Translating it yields CASSSGQYQETQYF.

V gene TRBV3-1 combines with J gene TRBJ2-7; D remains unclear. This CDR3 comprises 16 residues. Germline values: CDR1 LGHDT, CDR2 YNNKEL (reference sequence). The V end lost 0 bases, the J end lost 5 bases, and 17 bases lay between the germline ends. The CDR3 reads CASSQDEALSNNEQYF. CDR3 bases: TGTGCCAGCAGCCAAGATGAAGCGCTTTCGAATAACGAGCAGTACTTC.

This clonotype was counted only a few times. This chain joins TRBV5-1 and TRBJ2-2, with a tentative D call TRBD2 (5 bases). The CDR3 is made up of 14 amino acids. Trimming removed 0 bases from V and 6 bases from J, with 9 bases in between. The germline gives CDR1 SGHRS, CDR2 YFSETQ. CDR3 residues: CASSLGREAGELFF. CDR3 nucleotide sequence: TGCGCCAGCAGCTTGGGACGGGAAGCCGGGGAGCTGTTTTTT.

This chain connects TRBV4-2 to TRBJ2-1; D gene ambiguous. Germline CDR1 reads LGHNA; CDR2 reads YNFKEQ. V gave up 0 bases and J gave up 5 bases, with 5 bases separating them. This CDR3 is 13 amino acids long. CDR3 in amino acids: CASSQERHNEQFF. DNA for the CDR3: TGTGCCAGCAGCCAAGAGAGACACAATGAGCAGTTCTTC.

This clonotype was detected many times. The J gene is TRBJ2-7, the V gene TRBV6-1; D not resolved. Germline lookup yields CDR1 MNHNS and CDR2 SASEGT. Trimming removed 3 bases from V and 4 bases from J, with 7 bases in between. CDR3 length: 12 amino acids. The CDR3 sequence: CASSEFPYEQYF. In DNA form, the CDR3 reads TGTGCCAGCAGTGAGTTTCCGTACGAGCAGTACTTC.

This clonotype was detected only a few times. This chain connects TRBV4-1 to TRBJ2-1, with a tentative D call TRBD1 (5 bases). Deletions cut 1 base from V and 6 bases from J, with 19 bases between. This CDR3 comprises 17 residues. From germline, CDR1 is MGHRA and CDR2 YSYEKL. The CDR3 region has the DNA TGCGCCAGCAGCCAAGGGGTATGGACAAACCCTCGCAATGAGCAGTTCTTC. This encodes CASSQGVWTNPRNEQFF.

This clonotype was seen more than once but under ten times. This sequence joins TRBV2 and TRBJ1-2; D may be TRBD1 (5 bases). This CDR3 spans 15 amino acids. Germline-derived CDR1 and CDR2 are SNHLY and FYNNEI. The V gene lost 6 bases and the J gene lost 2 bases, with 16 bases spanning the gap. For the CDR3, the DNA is TGTGCCAGCAGCCCCGACAGAGCCCTGAACTATGGCTACACCTTC. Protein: CASSPDRALNYGYTF.

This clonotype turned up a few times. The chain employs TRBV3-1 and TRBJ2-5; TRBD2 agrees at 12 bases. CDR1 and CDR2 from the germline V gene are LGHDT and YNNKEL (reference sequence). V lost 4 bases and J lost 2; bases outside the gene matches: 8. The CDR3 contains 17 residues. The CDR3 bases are TGTGCCAGCAGCCCTGGACTAGCGGGGATCCTACAAGAGACCCAGTACTTC. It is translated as CASSPGLAGILQETQYF.